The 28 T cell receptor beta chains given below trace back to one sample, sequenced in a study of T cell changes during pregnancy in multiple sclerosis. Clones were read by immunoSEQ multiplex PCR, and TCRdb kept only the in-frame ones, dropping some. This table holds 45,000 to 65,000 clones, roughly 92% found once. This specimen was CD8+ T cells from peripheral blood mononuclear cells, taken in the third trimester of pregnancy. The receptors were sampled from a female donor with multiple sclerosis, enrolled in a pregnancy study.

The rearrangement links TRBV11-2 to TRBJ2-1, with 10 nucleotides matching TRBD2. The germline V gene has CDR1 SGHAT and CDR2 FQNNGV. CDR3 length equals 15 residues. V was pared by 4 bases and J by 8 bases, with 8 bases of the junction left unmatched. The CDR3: CASSSAAGGRDEQFF. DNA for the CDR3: TGTGCCAGCAGCTCTGCAGCGGGAGGGAGGGATGAGCAGTTCTTC.

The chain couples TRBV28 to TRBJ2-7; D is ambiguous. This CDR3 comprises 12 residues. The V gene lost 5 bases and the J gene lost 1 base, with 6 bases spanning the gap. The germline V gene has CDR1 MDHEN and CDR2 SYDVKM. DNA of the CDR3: TGTGCCAGCAGTCTAGGATCCTACGAGCAGTACTTC. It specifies CASSLGSYEQYF.

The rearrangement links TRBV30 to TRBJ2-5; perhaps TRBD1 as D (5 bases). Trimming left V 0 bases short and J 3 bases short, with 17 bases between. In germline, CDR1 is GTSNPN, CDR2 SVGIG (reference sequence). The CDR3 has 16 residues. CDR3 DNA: TGTGCCTGGAGTGTACGATGGGGCAGCGCAAAAGAGACCCAGTACTTC. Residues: CAWSVRWGSAKETQYF.

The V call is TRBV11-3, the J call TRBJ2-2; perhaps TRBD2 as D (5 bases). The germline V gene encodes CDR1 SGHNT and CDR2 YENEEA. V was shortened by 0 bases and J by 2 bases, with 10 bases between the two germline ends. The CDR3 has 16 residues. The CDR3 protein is CASSLDGVTNTGELFF. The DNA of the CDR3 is TGTGCCAGCAGCTTAGACGGGGTCACAAACACCGGGGAGCTGTTTTTT.

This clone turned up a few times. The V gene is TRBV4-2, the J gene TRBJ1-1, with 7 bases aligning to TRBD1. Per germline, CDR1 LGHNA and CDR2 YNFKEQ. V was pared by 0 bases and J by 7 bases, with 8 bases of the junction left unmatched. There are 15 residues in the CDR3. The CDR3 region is CASSQDWGTANEAFF. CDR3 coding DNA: TGTGCCAGCAGCCAAGATTGGGGGACAGCGAATGAAGCTTTCTTT.

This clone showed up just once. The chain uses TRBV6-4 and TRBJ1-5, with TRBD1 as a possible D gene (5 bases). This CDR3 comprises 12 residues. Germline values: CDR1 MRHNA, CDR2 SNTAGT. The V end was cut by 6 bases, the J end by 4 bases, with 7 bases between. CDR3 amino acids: CASRGGNQPQHF. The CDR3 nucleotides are TGTGCCAGCAGGGGGGGAAATCAGCCCCAGCATTTT.

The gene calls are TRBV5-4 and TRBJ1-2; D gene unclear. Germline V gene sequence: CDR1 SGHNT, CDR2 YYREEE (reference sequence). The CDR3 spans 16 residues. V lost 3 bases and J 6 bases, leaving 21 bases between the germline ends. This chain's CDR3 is CASSSNVFMGLDGYTF. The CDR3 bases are TGTGCCAGCAGCTCGAACGTTTTTATGGGTCTAGATGGCTACACCTTC.

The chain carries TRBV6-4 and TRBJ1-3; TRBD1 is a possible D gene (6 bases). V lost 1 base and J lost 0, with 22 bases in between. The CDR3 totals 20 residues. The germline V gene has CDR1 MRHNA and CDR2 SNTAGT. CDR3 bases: TGTGCCAGCAGTGACTGGGACATTTCAAATGATCCCGACTCTGGAAACACCATATATTTT. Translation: CASSDWDISNDPDSGNTIYF.

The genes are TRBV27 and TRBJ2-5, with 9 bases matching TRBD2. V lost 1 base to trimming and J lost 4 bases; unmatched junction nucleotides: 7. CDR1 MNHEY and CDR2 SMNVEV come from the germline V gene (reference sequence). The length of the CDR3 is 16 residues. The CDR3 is CASSLWGGRARETQYF. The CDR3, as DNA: TGTGCCAGCAGTTTATGGGGCGGGAGGGCCCGAGAGACCCAGTACTTC.

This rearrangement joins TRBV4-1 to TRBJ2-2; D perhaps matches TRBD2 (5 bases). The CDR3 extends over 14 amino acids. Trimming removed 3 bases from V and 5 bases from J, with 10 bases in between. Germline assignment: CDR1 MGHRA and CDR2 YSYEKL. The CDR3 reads CASSHVGDTGELFF. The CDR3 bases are TGCGCCAGCAGCCACGTCGGGGATACCGGGGAGCTGTTTTTT.

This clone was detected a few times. CDR3 protein: CASSLGASTEAFF. The CDR3 bases are TGTGCCAGCAGCTTAGGTGCGAGCACTGAAGCTTTCTTT. The V gene is TRBV11-3, the J gene TRBJ1-1, with D unresolved. V was cut by 1 base and J by 4 bases, with 7 bases left in between. Germline loops: CDR1 SGHNT, CDR2 YENEEA. The CDR3 sequence is 13 residues long. Based on the CDR3 plus reference TRBV11-3 and TRBJ1-1, the full variable domain is EAGVVQSPRYKIIEKKQPVAFWCNPISGHNTLYWYLQNLGQGPELLIRYENEEAVDDSQLPKDRFSAERLKGVDSTLKIQPAELGDSAVYLCASSLGASTEAFFGQGTRLTVV.

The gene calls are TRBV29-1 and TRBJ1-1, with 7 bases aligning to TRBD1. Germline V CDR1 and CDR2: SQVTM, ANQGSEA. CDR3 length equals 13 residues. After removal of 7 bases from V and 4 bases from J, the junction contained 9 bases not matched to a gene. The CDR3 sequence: CSARDRDGTEAFF. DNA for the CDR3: TGCAGCGCCAGAGACAGGGATGGCACTGAAGCTTTCTTT.

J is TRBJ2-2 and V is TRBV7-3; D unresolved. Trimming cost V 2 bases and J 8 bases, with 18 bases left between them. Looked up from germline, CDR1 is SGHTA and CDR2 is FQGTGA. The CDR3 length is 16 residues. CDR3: CASSLSGRVVSGELFF. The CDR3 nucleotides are TGTGCCAGCAGCTTATCTGGTAGAGTTGTGTCTGGGGAGCTGTTTTTT. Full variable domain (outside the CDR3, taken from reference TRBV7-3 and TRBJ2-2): GAGVSQTPSNKVTEKGKYVELRCDPISGHTALYWYRQSLGQGPEFLIYFQGTGAADDSGLPNDRFFAVRPEGSVSTLKIQRTERGDSAVYLCASSLSGRVVSGELFFGEGSRLTVL.

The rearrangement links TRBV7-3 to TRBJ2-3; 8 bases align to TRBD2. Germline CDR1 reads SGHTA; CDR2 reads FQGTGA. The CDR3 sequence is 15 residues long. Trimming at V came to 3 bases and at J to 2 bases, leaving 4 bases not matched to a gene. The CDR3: CASSFTGGITDTQYF. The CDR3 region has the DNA TGTGCCAGCAGCTTTACGGGAGGGATCACAGATACGCAGTATTTT.

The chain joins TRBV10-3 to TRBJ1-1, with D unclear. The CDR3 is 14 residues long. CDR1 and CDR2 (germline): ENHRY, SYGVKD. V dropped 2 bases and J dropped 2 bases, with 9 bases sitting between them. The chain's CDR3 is CAISEPPGNTEAFF. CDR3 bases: TGTGCCATCAGTGAGCCCCCGGGAAACACTGAAGCTTTCTTT.

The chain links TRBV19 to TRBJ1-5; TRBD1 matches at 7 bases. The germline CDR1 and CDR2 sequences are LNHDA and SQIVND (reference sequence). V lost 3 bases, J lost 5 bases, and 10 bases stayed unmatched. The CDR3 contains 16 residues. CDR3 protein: CASSIIVDRPDQPQHF. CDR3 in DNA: TGTGCCAGTAGTATTATAGTGGACAGGCCAGATCAGCCCCAGCATTTT.

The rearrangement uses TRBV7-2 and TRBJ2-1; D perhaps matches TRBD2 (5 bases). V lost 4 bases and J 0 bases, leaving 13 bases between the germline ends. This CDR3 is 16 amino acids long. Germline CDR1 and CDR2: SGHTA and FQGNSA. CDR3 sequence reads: CASSSAGESSYNEQFF. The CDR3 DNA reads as TGTGCCAGCAGCTCCGCTGGGGAGAGCTCCTACAATGAGCAGTTCTTC.

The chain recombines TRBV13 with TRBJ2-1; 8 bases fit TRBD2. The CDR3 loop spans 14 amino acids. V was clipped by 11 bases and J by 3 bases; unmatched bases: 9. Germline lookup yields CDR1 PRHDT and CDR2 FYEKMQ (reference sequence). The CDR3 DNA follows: TGTGCCGGGGGTCACGGGACTAGCTACAATGAGCAGTTCTTC. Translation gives CAGGHGTSYNEQFF. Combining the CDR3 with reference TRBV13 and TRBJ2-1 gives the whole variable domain AAGVIQSPRHLIKEKRETATLKCYPIPRHDTVYWYQQGPGQDPQFLISFYEKMQSDKGSIPDRFSAQQFSDYHSELNMSSLELGDSALYFCAGGHGTSYNEQFFGPGTRLTVL.

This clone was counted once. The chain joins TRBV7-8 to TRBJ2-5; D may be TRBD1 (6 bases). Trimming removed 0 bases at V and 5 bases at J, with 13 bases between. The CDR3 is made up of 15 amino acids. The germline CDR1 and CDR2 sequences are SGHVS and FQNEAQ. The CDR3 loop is CASSLAVQGGETQYF. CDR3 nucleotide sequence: TGTGCCAGCAGCTTAGCGGTACAGGGTGGGGAGACCCAGTACTTC.

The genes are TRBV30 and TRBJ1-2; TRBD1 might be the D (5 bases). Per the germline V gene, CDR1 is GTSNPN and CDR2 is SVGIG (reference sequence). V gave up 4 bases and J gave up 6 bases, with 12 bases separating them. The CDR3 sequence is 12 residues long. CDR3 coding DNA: TGTGCCTGGACAGGGATTCTAAATGGCTACACCTTC. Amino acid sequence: CAWTGILNGYTF.

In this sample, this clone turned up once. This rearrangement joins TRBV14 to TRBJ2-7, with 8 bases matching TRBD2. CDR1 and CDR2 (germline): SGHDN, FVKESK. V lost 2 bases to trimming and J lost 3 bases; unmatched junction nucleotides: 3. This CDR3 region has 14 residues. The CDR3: CASSQIGTSYEQYF. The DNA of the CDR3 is TGTGCCAGCAGCCAAATCGGGACTAGCTACGAGCAGTACTTC.

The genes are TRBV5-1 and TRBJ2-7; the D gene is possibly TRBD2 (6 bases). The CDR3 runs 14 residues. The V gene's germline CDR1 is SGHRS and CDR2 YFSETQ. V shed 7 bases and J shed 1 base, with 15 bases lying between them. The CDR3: CASSLRDISYEQYF. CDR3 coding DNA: TGCGCCAGCTCCCTGCGGGATATTTCCTACGAGCAGTACTTC.

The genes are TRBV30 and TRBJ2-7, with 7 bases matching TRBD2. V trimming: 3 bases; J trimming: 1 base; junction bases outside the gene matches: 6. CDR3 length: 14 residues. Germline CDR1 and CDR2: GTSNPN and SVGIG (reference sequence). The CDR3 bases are TGTGCCTGGAGCGCGGGGGAGAGGTCCTACGAGCAGTACTTC. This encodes CAWSAGERSYEQYF. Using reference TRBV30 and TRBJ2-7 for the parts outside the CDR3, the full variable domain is SQTIHQWPATLVQPVGSPLSLECTVEGTSNPNLYWYRQAAGRGLQLLFYSVGIGQISSEVPQNLSASRPQDRQFILSSKKLLLSDSGFYLCAWSAGERSYEQYFGPGTRLTVT.

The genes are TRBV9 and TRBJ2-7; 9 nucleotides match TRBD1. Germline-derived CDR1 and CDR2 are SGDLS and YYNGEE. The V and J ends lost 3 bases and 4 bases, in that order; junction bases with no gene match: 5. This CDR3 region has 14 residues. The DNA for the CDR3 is TGTGCCAGCAGCGCCCGGGACAGGGAATACGAGCAGTACTTC. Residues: CASSARDREYEQYF. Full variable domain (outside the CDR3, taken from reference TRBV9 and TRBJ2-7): DSGVTQTPKHLITATGQRVTLRCSPRSGDLSVYWYQQSLDQGLQFLIQYYNGEERAKGNILERFSAQQFPDLHSELNLSSLELGDSALYFCASSARDREYEQYFGPGTRLTVT.

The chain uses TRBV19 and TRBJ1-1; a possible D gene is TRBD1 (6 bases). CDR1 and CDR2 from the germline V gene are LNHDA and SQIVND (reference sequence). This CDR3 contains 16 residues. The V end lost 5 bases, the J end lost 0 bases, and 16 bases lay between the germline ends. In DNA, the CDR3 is TGTGCCAGTAGTCATAGGGATAAGGGGGTGAACACTGAAGCTTTCTTT. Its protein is CASSHRDKGVNTEAFF.

The CDR3 is CASGDRGNYGYTF. The CDR3 DNA reads as TGTGCCAGCGGGGACAGGGGAAACTATGGCTACACCTTC. This chain uses TRBV28 with TRBJ1-2; 10 bases are a match to TRBD1. Germline CDR1 reads MDHEN; CDR2 reads SYDVKM. The ends lost 8 bases at V and 2 bases at J; junction bases unmatched: 2. This CDR3 spans 13 amino acids.

The CDR3 DNA reads TGTGCCAGTAGTACGGACCAAGAGGGCGCGGGGGCCAACGTCCTGACTTTC. It translates to CASSTDQEGAGANVLTF. The rearrangement links TRBV19 to TRBJ2-6; D perhaps matches TRBD2 (5 bases). V gave up 4 bases and J gave up 4 bases, with 17 bases separating them. Germline lookup yields CDR1 LNHDA and CDR2 SQIVND (reference sequence). The CDR3 length is 17 residues.

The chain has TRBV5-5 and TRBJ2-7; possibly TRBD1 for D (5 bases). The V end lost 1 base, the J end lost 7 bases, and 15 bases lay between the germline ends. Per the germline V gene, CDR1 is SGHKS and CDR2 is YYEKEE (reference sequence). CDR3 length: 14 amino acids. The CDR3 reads CASSLWSGLGEQYF. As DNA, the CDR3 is TGTGCCAGCAGCTTGTGGTCAGGGCTGGGGGAGCAGTACTTC.